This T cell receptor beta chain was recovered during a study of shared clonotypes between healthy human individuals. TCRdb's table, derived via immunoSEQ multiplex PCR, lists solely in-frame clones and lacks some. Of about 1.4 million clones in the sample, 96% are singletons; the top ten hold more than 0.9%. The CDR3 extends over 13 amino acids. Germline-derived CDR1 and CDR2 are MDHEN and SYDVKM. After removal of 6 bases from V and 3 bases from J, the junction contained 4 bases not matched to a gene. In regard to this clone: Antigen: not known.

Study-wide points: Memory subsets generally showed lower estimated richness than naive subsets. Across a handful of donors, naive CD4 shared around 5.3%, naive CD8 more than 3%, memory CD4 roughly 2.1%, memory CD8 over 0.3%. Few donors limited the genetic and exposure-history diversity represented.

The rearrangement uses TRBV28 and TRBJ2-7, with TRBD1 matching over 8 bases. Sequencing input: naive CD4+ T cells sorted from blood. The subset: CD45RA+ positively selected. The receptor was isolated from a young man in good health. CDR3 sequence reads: CASRTGVLYEQYF. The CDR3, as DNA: TGTGCCAGCAGGACAGGGGTTCTCTACGAGCAGTACTTC.